The next 8 T cell receptor beta chains were all read from a single sample in a study of T cell clones after liver transplantation. The table came from immunoSEQ multiplex PCR; TCRdb's copy has only in-frame clones and leaves some out. The repertoire has roughly 100,000 clones, 75% to 85% of them found once; the top ten carry around 0.94%. The sequencing used CD4+ T cells from blood, collected before liver transplant. All receptors derive from a human donor who received a liver transplant.

The rearrangement joins TRBV7-2 to TRBJ2-5, with 11 bases lining up with TRBD1. The CDR3 covers 14 residues. Germline V gives CDR1 SGHTA, CDR2 FQGNSA. Trimming at V came to 5 bases and at J to 5 bases, leaving 4 bases not matched to a gene. CDR3 nucleotides: TGTGCCAGCAGCCCGGGACAGGGGGGGGAGACCCAGTACTTC. Encoded protein: CASSPGQGGETQYF.

The chain employs TRBV6-5 and TRBJ2-7, with 8 bases that match TRBD2. The CDR3 sequence is 14 residues long. V trimming: 9 bases; J trimming: 4 bases; junction bases outside the gene matches: 11. The germline gives CDR1 MNHEY, CDR2 SVGAGI. For the CDR3, the DNA is TGTGCCAGGTTAGCGGGACAAACGGAGTACGAGCAGTACTTC. Translating gives CARLAGQTEYEQYF.

The chain is built from TRBV6-5 and TRBJ2-4; D unclear. With 6 bases removed from V and 0 bases from J, the gap between germline ends came to 9 bases. Germline CDR1 and CDR2: MNHEY and SVGAGI. This CDR3 has 14 amino acids. Here the CDR3 DNA reads TGTGCCAGCAGCTCGACAACAGCCAAAAACATTCAGTACTTC. Amino acids: CASSSTTAKNIQYF.

This clone was seen only a few times. This chain joins TRBV28 and TRBJ1-4, with D possibly TRBD1 on 6 matching bases. Germline values: CDR1 MDHEN, CDR2 SYDVKM. V was cut by 6 bases and J by 6 bases, with 11 bases left in between. This CDR3 is built from 13 residues. The DNA for the CDR3 is TGTGCCAGCAGCGAGGGACAAGATGAAAAACTGTTTTTT. It codes for CASSEGQDEKLFF.

The chain links TRBV5-1 to TRBJ2-5; 7 bases agree with TRBD2. With 4 bases clipped from V and 4 bases from J, the junction kept 7 bases outside the gene matches. The germline gives CDR1 SGHRS, CDR2 YFSETQ. The CDR3 covers 14 residues. Here the CDR3 reads CASSPTAGSETQYF. The CDR3 DNA is TGCGCCAGCAGCCCGACAGCGGGGTCAGAGACCCAGTACTTC.

The J gene is TRBJ2-5, the V gene TRBV30, with 8 bases aligning to TRBD1. Germline V CDR1 and CDR2: GTSNPN, SVGIG (reference sequence). The CDR3 loop spans 14 amino acids. V lost 0 bases and J lost 7; bases outside the gene matches: 7. The CDR3 loop is CAWSVQGDHGTQYF. CDR3 nucleotide sequence: TGTGCCTGGAGTGTACAGGGGGACCACGGGACCCAGTACTTC.

This chain uses TRBV20-1 with TRBJ2-5, with 7 bases identical to TRBD2. Trimming cost V 6 bases and J 10 bases; bases outside gene matches: 5. CDR1 is DFQATT and CDR2 is SNEGSKA in the germline V gene (reference sequence). The CDR3 totals 10 residues. The DNA of the CDR3 is TGCAGTGCGTGGGGGGGTGACCAGTACTTC. Translated: CSAWGGDQYF.

This sequence joins TRBV28 and TRBJ1-3, with D maybe TRBD1 (5 bases). The V end was cut by 8 bases, the J end by 4 bases, with 21 bases between. The CDR3 covers 16 residues. Germline lookup yields CDR1 MDHEN and CDR2 SYDVKM. The CDR3 nucleotides read TGTGCCAGCTCCTTTACCTCAGGGTCCGACGGAAACACCATATATTTT. Translated, it gives CASSFTSGSDGNTIYF.